A selection of T cell receptor beta chains follows, all from one sample in a study of T cells of healthy individuals. Using its own MiXCR run on the 5' RACE reads, TCRdb lists one record per CDR3 protein. The sample consists of approximately 100,000 distinct CDR3 sequences, under 20% of them appearing once. The origin of the receptors is a human donor in good health. CDR3s leave out the opening cysteine and the closing phenylalanine or tryptophan. Each record gives: CDR3 length, clone size, V gene, CDR3 protein. Only some rows state a clone size, as once, few, many or a class for expanded clones.

18,few,TRBV4-1,ASSQESRSAGGLAKNIQY
13,many,TRBV24-1,ATSGWTSGANVLT
12,few,TRBV7-2,ASSEGQGVHEQY
12,few,TRBV25-1,ASSVGQGVTEAF
17,NA,TRBV7-9,ASSLALLAGRDRPYEQY
11,NA,TRBV3-1,ASSPDRLQEQF
13,many,TRBV28,ASSRPGGPSNEQF
13,many,TRBV20-1,SAPEARTLTGELF
15,NA,TRBV10-3,ASRPSGAGTGSYEQY
16,NA,TRBV18,ASSPTLSVLAGTGELF
13,NA,TRBV3-1,ASSQDPGRVQPQH
13,NA,TRBV4-2,ASSFTGTGAEKLF
13,few,TRBV28,ASSLGGRGIYEQY
14,few,TRBV5-1,ASSLGPPSGANVLT
11,NA,TRBV7-8,ASSLDRDKTQY
13,few,TRBV6-2/TRBV6-3,ASSTGFEDTGELF
12,many,TRBV6-6,ASSYLAAGNTIY
12,NA,TRBV7-7,ASSPLLAQETQY
11,NA,TRBV29-1,SGGTSGHDEQF
13,NA,TRBV7-2,ASSLGSGGANTQY
12,NA,TRBV6-2/TRBV6-3,ASTVQGTGTEAF
15,few,TRBV4-1,ASSQAIWETGGYEQY